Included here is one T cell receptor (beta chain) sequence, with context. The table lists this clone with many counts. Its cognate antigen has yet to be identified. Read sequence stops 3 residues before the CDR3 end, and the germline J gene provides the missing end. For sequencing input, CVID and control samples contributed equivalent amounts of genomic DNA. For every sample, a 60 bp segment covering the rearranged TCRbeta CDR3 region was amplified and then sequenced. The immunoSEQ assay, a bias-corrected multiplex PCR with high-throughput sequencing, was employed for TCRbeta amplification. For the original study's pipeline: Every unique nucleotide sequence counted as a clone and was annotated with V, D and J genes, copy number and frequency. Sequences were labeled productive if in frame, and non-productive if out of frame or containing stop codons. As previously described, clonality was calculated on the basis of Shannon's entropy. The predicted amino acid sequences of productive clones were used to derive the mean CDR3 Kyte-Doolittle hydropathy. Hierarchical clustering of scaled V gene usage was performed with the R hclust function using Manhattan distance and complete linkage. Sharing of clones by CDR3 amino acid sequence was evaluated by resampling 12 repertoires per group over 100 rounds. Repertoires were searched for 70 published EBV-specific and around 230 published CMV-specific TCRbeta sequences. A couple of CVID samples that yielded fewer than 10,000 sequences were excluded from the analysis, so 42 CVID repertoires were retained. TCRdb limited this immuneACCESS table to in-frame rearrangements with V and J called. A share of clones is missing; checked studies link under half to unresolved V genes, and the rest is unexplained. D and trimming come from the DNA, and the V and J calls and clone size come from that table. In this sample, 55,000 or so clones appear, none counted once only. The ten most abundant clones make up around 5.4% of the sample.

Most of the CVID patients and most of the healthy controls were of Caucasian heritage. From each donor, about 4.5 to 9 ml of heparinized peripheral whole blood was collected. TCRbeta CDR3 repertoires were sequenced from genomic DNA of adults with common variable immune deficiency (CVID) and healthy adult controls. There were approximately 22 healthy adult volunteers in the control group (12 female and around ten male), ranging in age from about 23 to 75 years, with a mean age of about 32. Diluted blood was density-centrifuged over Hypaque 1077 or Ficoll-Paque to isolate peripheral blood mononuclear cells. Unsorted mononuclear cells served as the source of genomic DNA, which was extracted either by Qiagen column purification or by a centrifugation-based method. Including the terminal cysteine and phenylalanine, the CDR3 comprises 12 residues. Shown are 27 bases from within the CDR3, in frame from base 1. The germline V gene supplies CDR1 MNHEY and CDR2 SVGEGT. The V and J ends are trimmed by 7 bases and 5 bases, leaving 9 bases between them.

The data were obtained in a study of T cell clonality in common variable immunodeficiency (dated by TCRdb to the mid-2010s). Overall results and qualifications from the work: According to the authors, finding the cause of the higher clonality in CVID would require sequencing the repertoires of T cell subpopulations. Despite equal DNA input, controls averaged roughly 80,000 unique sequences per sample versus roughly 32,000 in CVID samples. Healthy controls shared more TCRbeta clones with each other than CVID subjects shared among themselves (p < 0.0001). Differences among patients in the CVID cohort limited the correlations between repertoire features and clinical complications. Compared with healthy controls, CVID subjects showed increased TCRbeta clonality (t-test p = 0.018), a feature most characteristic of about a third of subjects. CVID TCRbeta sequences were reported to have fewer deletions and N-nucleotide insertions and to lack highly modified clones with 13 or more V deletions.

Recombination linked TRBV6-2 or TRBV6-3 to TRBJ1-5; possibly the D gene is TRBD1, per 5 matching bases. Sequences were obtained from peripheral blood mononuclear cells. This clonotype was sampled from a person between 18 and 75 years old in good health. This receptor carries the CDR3 CASTDTYQPQHF. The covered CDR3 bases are TGTGCCAGCACGGACACGTATCAGCCC.